Reported below is one T cell receptor (beta chain). This clone was counted once. Its cognate antigen has yet to be identified. The sample holds no much larger clone one base away, and base qualities are not on file. TCRbeta CDR3 regions were amplified from genomic DNA using the immunoSEQ Assay, a bias-controlled multiplex PCR. Processing in the source paper ran as follows. The number of nucleated cells in each sample was estimated from the amplification of reference gene primers within the assay. To quantify the absolute abundance of each unique TCRbeta CDR3 rearrangement, sequence reads were collapsed and filtered. For each sample, productive Simpson clonality was calculated by taking the square root of Simpson's diversity index across productive rearrangements. Imported from immuneACCESS, the table was reduced by TCRdb to in-frame sequences with V and J called. These copies leave out some clones; in studies compared against another copy, an unresolved V gene accounts for under half, and the cause of the remainder is not known. V, J and clone size are taken as reported in that table, and D and trimming were inferred from the DNA itself. This sample comprises 20,000 to 25,000 clones, approximately 94% of them detected only once. The ten most abundant clones make up under 8% of the sample.

This sample stems from a study of blood T cell repertoires in COVID-19 (dated by TCRdb to the early 2020s). For the study in its entirety: Samples from collaborators originated in the United States, Italy and Spain and spanned both the acute and convalescent phases of COVID-19. The sample metadata nearly always contained a de-identified subject ID, COVID-19 status, age in years and sex. Deeply sampled blood TCRbeta repertoires from subjects exposed to, actively infected with, or recovered from COVID-19 were included in the dataset. The samples were drawn from the first 160 participants of the ongoing ImmuneRACE study and from 1,254 subjects provided by 6 global collaborators. The repertoires were released in a freely available public database intended as a resource for research on the immune response to SARS-CoV-2. Where HLA class I and class II types were available, the types were taken from metadata supplied by the sample provider, not from assay-based typing. The prospective study material was composed of cDNA or gDNA derived from T cells, B-cell-depleted T cells, or PBMCs. Summary of the overall study and its limitations: The amount of clinical and demographic metadata varied by source and participant and was provided uncurated.

Whole blood was collected in K2EDTA tubes by collaborating institutions according to the institutions' own protocols. For TCRbeta analysis, collaborators shipped samples in one of three forms: frozen whole blood, isolated PBMCs, or DNA extracted from either of those sample types. The cysteine opens and the phenylalanine closes a CDR3 of 13 amino acids. Only the CDR3 part of the read is kept: 39 bases, read in frame from the first base. From a lookup of the germline V gene, CDR1 and CDR2 are SGDLS and YYNGEE. Here V drops 5 bases and J drops 5 bases, and the junction holds 6 bases not matched to any gene.

The V and J genes are TRBV9 and TRBJ1-1, and 7 bases in between align with TRBD1. Sequenced input: peripheral blood. The sequence derives from a human donor in a cohort sampled during active COVID-19. At the DNA level, the sequence is TGTGCCAGCAGTTCACAGGGGAGGACTGAAGCTTTCTTT. This translates into CASSSQGRTEAFF.